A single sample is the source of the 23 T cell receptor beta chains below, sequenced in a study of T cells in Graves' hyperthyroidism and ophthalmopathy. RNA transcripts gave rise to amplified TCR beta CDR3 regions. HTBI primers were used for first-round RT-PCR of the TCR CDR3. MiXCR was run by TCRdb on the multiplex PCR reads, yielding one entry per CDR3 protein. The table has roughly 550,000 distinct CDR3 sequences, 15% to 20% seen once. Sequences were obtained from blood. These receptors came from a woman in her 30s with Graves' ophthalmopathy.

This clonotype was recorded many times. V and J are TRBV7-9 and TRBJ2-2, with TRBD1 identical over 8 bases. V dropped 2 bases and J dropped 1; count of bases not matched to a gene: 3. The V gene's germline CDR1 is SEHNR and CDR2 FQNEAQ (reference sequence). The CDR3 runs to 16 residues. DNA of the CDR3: TGTGCCAGCAGCTTACAGGGGGCCAAGAACACCGGGGAGCTGTTTTTT. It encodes CASSLQGAKNTGELFF.

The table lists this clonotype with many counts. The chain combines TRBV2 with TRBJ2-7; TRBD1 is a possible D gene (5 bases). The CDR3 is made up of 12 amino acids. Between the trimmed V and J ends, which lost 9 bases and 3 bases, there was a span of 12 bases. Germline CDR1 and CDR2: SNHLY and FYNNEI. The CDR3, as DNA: TGTGCCAGTCTACCGACAGTCTACGAGCAGTACTTC. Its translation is CASLPTVYEQYF.

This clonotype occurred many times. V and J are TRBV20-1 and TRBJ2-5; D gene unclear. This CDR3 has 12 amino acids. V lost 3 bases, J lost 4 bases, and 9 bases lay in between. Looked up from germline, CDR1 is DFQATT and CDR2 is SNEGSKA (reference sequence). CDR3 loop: CSASSDLETQYF. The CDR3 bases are TGCAGTGCTAGCAGCGACTTAGAGACCCAGTACTTC.

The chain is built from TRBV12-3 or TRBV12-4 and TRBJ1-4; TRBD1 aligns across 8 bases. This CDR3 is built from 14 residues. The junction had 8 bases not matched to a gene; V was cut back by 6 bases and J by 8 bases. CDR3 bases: TGTGCCAGCAGCTCCGGACAGGGTTGGGAAAAACTGTTTTTT. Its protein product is CASSSGQGWEKLFF.

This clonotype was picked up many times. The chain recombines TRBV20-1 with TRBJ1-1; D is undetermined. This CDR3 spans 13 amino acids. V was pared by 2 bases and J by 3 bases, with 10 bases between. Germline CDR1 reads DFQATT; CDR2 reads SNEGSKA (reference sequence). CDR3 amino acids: CSARRSVDTEAFF. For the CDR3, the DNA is TGCAGTGCTAGAAGGAGTGTGGACACTGAAGCTTTCTTT.

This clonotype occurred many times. In DNA form, the CDR3 reads TGTGCCTGGGGTCGTAGCAGAGGATCCTACAATGAGCAGTTCTTC. Amino acids: CAWGRSRGSYNEQFF. The chain employs TRBV30 and TRBJ2-1; D is unresolved. The CDR3 runs 15 residues. V lost 5 bases, J lost 1 base, and 15 bases lay in between. CDR1 and CDR2 from the germline V gene are GTSNPN and SVGIG (reference sequence).

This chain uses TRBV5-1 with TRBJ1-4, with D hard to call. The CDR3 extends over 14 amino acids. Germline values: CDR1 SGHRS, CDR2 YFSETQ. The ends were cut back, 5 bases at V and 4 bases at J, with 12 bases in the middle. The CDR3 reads CASRPRADNEKLFF. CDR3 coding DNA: TGCGCCAGCAGACCCCGGGCCGATAATGAAAAACTGTTTTTT. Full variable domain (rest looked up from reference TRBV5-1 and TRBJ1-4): KAGVTQTPRYLIKTRGQQVTLSCSPISGHRSVSWYQQTPGQGLQFLFEYFSETQRNKGNFPGRFSGRQFSNSRSEMNVSTLELGDSALYLCASRPRADNEKLFFGSGTQLSVL.

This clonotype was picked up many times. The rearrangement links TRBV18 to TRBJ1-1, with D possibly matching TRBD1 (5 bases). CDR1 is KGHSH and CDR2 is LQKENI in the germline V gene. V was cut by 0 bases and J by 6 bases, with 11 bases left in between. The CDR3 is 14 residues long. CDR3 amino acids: CASSPPERGPEAFF. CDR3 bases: TGTGCCAGCTCACCACCGGAGCGGGGACCTGAAGCTTTCTTT.

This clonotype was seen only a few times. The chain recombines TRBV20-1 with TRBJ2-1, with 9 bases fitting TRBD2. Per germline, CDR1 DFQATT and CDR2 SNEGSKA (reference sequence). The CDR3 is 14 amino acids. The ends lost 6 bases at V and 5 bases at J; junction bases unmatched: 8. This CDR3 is CSATLAGSHNEQFF. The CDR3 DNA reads TGCAGTGCCACTCTAGCGGGATCTCACAATGAGCAGTTCTTC.

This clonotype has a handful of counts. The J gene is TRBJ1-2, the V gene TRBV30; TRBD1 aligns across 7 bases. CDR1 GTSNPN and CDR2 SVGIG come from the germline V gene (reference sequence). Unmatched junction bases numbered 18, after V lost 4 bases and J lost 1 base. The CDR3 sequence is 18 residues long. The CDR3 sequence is CAWTPEGAPISLNYGYTF. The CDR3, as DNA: TGTGCCTGGACTCCGGAGGGGGCACCTATCAGCCTTAACTATGGCTACACCTTC.

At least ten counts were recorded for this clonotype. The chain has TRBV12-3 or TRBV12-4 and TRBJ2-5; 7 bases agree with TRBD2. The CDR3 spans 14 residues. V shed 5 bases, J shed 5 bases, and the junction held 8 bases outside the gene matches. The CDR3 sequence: CASSPSGAGETQYF. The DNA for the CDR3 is TGTGCCAGCAGTCCCAGCGGGGCGGGGGAGACCCAGTACTTC.

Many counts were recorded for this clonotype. CDR3 sequence: CASKVPNNNEQFF. The DNA for the CDR3 is TGTGCCAGCAAGGTCCCGAACAACAATGAGCAGTTCTTC. The chain couples TRBV12-3 or TRBV12-4 to TRBJ2-1; D not certain. The CDR3 length is 13 residues. With 7 bases removed from V and 5 bases from J, the gap between germline ends came to 12 bases.

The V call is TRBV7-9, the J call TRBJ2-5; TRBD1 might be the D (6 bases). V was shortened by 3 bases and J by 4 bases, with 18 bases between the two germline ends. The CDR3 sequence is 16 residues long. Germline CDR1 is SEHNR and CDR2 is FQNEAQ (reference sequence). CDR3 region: CASSLGAVGPGETQYF. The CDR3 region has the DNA TGTGCCAGCAGCTTGGGGGCCGTCGGTCCGGGAGAGACCCAGTACTTC.

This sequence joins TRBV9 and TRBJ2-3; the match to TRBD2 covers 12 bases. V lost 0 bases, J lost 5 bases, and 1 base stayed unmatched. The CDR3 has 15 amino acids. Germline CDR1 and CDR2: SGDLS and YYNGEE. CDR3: CASSVGTSGIDTQYF. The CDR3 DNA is TGTGCCAGCAGCGTAGGGACTAGCGGGATAGATACGCAGTATTTT.

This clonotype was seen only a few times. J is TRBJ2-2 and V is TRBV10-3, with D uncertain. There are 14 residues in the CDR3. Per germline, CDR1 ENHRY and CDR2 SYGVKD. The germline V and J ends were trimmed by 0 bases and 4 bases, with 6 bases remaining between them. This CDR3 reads CAISESKTTGELFF. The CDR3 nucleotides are TGTGCCATCAGTGAGTCGAAGACCACCGGGGAGCTGTTTTTT.

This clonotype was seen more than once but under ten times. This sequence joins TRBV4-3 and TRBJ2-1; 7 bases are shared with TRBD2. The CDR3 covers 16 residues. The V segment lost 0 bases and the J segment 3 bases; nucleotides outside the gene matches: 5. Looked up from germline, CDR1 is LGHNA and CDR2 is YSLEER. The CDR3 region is CASSQDPAGYYNEQFF. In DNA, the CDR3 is TGCGCCAGCAGCCAAGACCCAGCGGGGTACTACAATGAGCAGTTCTTC.

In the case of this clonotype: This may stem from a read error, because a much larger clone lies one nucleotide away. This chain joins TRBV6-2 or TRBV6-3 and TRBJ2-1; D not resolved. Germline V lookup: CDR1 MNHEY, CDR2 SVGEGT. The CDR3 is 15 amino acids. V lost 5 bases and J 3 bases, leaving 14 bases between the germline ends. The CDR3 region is CASSHVDAIYNEQFF. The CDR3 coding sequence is TGTGCCAGCAGTCACGTTGACGCTATCTACAATGAGCAGTTCTTC.

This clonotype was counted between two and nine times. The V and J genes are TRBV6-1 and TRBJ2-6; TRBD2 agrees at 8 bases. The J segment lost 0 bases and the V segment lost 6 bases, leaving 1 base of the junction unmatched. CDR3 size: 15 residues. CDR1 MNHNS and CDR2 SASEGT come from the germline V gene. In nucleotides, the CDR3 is TGTGCCAGCAGAAGCGGGGGCTCTGGGGCCAACGTCCTGACTTTC. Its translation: CASRSGGSGANVLTF.

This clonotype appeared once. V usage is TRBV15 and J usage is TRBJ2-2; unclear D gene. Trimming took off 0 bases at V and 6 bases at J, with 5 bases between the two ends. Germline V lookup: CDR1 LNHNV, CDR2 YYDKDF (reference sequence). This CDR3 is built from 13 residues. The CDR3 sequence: CATSRDLAGELFF. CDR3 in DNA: TGTGCCACCAGCAGAGATCTGGCCGGGGAGCTGTTTTTT.

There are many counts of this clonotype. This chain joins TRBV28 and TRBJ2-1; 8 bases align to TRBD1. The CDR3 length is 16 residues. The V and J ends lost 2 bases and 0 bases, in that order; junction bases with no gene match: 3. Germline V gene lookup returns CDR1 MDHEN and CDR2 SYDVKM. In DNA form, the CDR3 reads TGTGCCAGCAGTTTACTAGGGACAGGCTCCTACAATGAGCAGTTCTTC. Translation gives CASSLLGTGSYNEQFF.

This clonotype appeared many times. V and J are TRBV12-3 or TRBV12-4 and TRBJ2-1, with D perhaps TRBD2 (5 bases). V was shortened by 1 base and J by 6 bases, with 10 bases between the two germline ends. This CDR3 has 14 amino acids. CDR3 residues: CASSLVLAGNEQFF. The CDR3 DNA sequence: TGTGCCAGCAGTTTAGTTCTAGCAGGCAATGAGCAGTTCTTC.

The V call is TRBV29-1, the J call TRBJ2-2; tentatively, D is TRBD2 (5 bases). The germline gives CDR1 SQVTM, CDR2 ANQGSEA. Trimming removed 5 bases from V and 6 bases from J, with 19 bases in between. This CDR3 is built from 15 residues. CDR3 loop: CSVHSSGRGSGELFF. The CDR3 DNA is TGCAGCGTTCATAGTAGTGGGAGAGGCTCCGGGGAGCTGTTTTTT.

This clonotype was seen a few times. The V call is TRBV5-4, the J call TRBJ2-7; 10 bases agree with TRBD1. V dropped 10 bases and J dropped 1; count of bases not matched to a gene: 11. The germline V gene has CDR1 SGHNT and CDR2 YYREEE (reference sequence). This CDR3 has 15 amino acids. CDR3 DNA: TGTGCCTTCACAACCGGGACAGGGGTATCCTACGAGCAGTACTTC. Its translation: CAFTTGTGVSYEQYF.